Below are 21 T cell receptor beta chains sequenced from a single sample in a study of OX40 agonist ivuxolimab in advanced cancers. The assay was immunoSEQ multiplex PCR, and TCRdb's table has in-frame clones only and misses some. The sample shows 65,000 to 95,000 clones, approximately 91% of them seen only once. The material was CD4+ or CD8+ T cells sorted from blood, obtained in a trial of the OX40 agonist ivuxolimab. The receptors come from an adult with an advanced solid tumor such as melanoma, head and neck, liver or kidney cancer.

The rearrangement uses TRBV5-1 and TRBJ2-2, with 9 bases lining up with TRBD1. CDR3 length equals 15 residues. With 5 bases clipped from V and 5 bases from J, the junction kept 7 bases outside the gene matches. From germline, CDR1 is SGHRS and CDR2 YFSETQ. The CDR3 nucleotides read TGCGCCAGCAGAGTCTTTGGACAGGGGACCGGGGAGCTGTTTTTT. Translation gives CASRVFGQGTGELFF.

The gene calls are TRBV27 and TRBJ2-7; no clear D. From germline, CDR1 is MNHEY and CDR2 SMNVEV (reference sequence). V was cut by 6 bases and J by 4 bases, with 13 bases left in between. CDR3 length equals 13 residues. CDR3 nucleotides: TGTGCCAGCAGCTTAGACCCTAGGTACGAGCAGTACTTC. This gives the protein CASSLDPRYEQYF.

V gene TRBV5-4 combines with J gene TRBJ1-2; D is possibly TRBD1 (5 bases). In germline, CDR1 is SGHNT, CDR2 YYREEE (reference sequence). The ends were cut back, 0 bases at V and 4 bases at J, with 7 bases in the middle. This CDR3 comprises 13 residues. CDR3 sequence: CASSLGDLYGYTF. In nucleotides, the CDR3 is TGTGCCAGCAGCTTGGGGGACCTCTATGGCTACACCTTC.

The chain employs TRBV10-2 and TRBJ1-2; D gene ambiguous. CDR3 length: 13 amino acids. Trimming took off 5 bases at V and 2 bases at J, with 9 bases between the two ends. The V gene's germline CDR1 is WSHSY and CDR2 SAAADI. The CDR3 DNA reads as TGCGCCAGCAGTCAAATCAGCAACTATGGCTACACCTTC. As protein: CASSQISNYGYTF.

The chain has TRBV30 and TRBJ2-1; 8 nucleotides align to TRBD2. After removal of 8 bases from V and 7 bases from J, the junction contained 16 bases not matched to a gene. CDR1 and CDR2 from the germline V gene are GTSNPN and SVGIG (reference sequence). The CDR3 consists of 15 residues. The DNA of the CDR3 is TGTGCCCGGAATACCGATACTAGCGGACCTAATGAGCAGTTCTTC. Its protein product is CARNTDTSGPNEQFF.

The CDR3 coding sequence is TGTGCCAGCAGCTTGGATGTGGGGGAAGAGACCCAGTACTTC. Residues: CASSLDVGEETQYF. The chain links TRBV5-5 to TRBJ2-5; D is perhaps TRBD1 or TRBD2 (5 bases each). The CDR3 loop spans 14 amino acids. The germline V and J ends were trimmed by 0 bases and 3 bases, with 9 bases remaining between them. Germline assignment: CDR1 SGHKS and CDR2 YYEKEE (reference sequence).

The V gene is TRBV5-1, the J gene TRBJ2-7, with D perhaps matching TRBD2 (5 bases). V lost 1 base to trimming and J lost 0 bases, with 11 bases between them. This CDR3 is 15 amino acids long. Germline assignment: CDR1 SGHRS and CDR2 YFSETQ. CDR3 region: CASSLWPEVSYEQYF. The CDR3 DNA reads TGCGCCAGCAGCTTGTGGCCGGAGGTCTCCTACGAGCAGTACTTC.

The V and J genes are TRBV11-3 and TRBJ2-3; D unclear. CDR3 length equals 16 residues. The ends were cut back, 0 bases at V and 1 base at J, with 11 bases in the middle. Per the germline V gene, CDR1 is SGHNT and CDR2 is YENEEA. DNA for the CDR3: TGTGCCAGCAGCTTAGATCCCCCAGTAGGCACAGATACGCAGTATTTT. Protein product: CASSLDPPVGTDTQYF.

V and J are TRBV28 and TRBJ1-3; D is undetermined. Per the germline V gene, CDR1 is MDHEN and CDR2 is SYDVKM. This CDR3 is built from 14 residues. V was cut by 2 bases and J by 0 bases, with 5 bases left in between. The CDR3 coding sequence is TGTGCCAGCAGTTTAGGGAGCTCTGGAAACACCATATATTTT. This encodes CASSLGSSGNTIYF.

This rearrangement joins TRBV11-2 to TRBJ2-7; no firm D call. The CDR3 contains 11 residues. The V end was cut by 5 bases, the J end by 5 bases, with 7 bases between. Germline CDR1 and CDR2: SGHAT and FQNNGV. Here the CDR3 reads CASSPLDEQYF. CDR3 DNA sequence: TGTGCCAGCAGCCCCCTTGACGAGCAGTACTTC.

V gene TRBV11-3 combines with J gene TRBJ2-7, with 7 nucleotides matching TRBD2. Germline V lookup: CDR1 SGHNT, CDR2 YENEEA. CDR3 length: 12 amino acids. With 0 bases clipped from V and 11 bases from J, the junction kept 4 bases outside the gene matches. The CDR3 is CASSLECGSKYF. The CDR3 DNA sequence: TGTGCCAGCAGCTTAGAATGCGGGAGTAAGTACTTC.

This sequence joins TRBV7-9 and TRBJ2-5; 7 nucleotides line up with TRBD1. Germline CDR1 and CDR2: SEHNR and FQNEAQ (reference sequence). V gave up 1 base and J gave up 5 bases; unmatched junction bases: 7. There are 15 residues in the CDR3. CDR3 DNA: TGTGCCAGCAGCTTAGGAAGGGGGCGCTTGGAGACCCAGTACTTC. Protein: CASSLGRGRLETQYF.

The chain joins TRBV5-4 to TRBJ2-7, with D unresolved. The V end was cut by 4 bases, the J end by 0 bases, with 11 bases between. The CDR3 has 14 residues. Germline assignment: CDR1 SGHNT and CDR2 YYREEE (reference sequence). In DNA form, the CDR3 reads TGTGCCAGCAGCGTCGACATGAACTCCTACGAGCAGTACTTC. It codes for CASSVDMNSYEQYF. The variable domain in full, with the rest retrieved from reference TRBV5-4 and TRBJ2-7, is ETGVTQSPTHLIKTRGQQVTLRCSSQSGHNTVSWYQQALGQGPQFIFQYYREEENGRGNFPPRFSGLQFPNYSSELNVNALELDDSALYLCASSVDMNSYEQYFGPGTRLTVT.

This clone has just one count. The V gene is TRBV2, the J gene TRBJ2-2; a possible D gene is TRBD2 (5 bases). Trimming pared 8 bases from V and 5 bases from J, leaving 12 bases between. Per germline, CDR1 SNHLY and CDR2 FYNNEI. CDR3 length equals 13 residues. In DNA, the CDR3 is TGTGCCAGCGGCCTAGCTATGACCGGGGAGCTGTTTTTT. It specifies CASGLAMTGELFF.

This chain uses TRBV25-1 with TRBJ1-6; D remains ambiguous. Germline assignment: CDR1 MGHDK and CDR2 SYGVNS. The length of the CDR3 is 12 residues. Between the trimmed V and J ends, which lost 6 bases and 6 bases, there was a span of 6 bases. CDR3 coding DNA: TGTGCCAGCAGGGAGATTAATTCACCCCTCCACTTT. Amino acid sequence: CASREINSPLHF.

The chain uses TRBV28 and TRBJ2-7; 9 bases are a match to TRBD1. CDR3 length: 14 residues. Unmatched junction bases numbered 4, after V lost 5 bases and J lost 2 bases. Germline V lookup: CDR1 MDHEN, CDR2 SYDVKM. CDR3 nucleotides: TGTGCCAGCAGTCGGGACAGGGCCACCTACGAGCAGTACTTC. Translation: CASSRDRATYEQYF.

CDR3 sequence reads: CASSSSGSYEQYF. In DNA form, the CDR3 reads TGCGCCAGCAGTTCTAGCGGGAGCTACGAGCAGTACTTC. V gene TRBV10-1 combines with J gene TRBJ2-7, with 10 bases matching TRBD2. This CDR3 is 13 amino acids long. Germline trimming cut 5 bases from V and 3 bases from J; bases unmatched to any gene: 1. CDR1 is WNHNN, CDR2 SYGVQD, per germline (reference sequence).

This chain connects TRBV5-1 to TRBJ2-1; TRBD2 might be the D (5 bases). Trimming shortened V by 4 bases and J by 4 bases, and 15 bases separated the two germline ends. CDR3 length equals 15 residues. CDR1 is SGHRS, CDR2 YFSETQ, per germline. The CDR3 DNA follows: TGCGCCAGCAGCCGCGGGCCTCGTAATTACAATGAGCAGTTCTTC. It encodes CASSRGPRNYNEQFF.

The CDR3 nucleotides read TGTGCCAGCAGTTTTCGCGGCGTTTCTGGAAACACCATATATTTT. Translated: CASSFRGVSGNTIYF. V is TRBV6-5 and J is TRBJ1-3; D uncertain. This CDR3 has 15 residues. Germline assignment: CDR1 MNHEY and CDR2 SVGAGI. Between the trimmed V and J ends, which lost 4 bases and 1 base, there was a span of 11 bases.

This chain links TRBV6-4 with TRBJ2-4; possibly TRBD1 for D (7 bases). CDR1 and CDR2 from the germline V gene are MRHNA and SNTAGT. Trimming took 6 bases from V and 12 from J, leaving 18 bases between them. The CDR3 sequence is 13 residues long. This CDR3 reads CASSLEEGANQYF. CDR3 nucleotide sequence: TGTGCCAGCAGCCTCGAGGAGGGGGCGAATCAGTACTTC.

This clone was seen once. The genes are TRBV5-1 and TRBJ2-5, with 9 nucleotides matching TRBD2. Germline V gene data show CDR1 as SGHRS and CDR2 as YFSETQ. The CDR3 is 16 residues long. After removal of 0 bases from V and 1 base from J, the junction contained 4 bases not matched to a gene. The CDR3 sequence is CASSLASGIRQETQYF. The CDR3 coding sequence is TGCGCCAGCAGCTTGGCTAGCGGGATTCGCCAAGAGACCCAGTACTTC.